The TCR beta chain under discussion was sequenced for a study of shared clonotypes between healthy human individuals. At least ten counts were recorded for this clone. Germline CDR1 and CDR2: MNHEY and SMNVEV (reference sequence). V was cut by 5 bases and J by 3 bases, with 17 bases left in between. The CDR3 has 16 amino acids. TCRdb's table, derived via immunoSEQ multiplex PCR, lists solely in-frame clones and lacks some. The sample shows around 1,000,000 clones, about 80% of them seen only once. This receptor was taken from a man between 18 and 29 years old in good health. Some clones in this sample may be carry-over from other donors' samples. The sequencing input was memory CD4+ T cells from PBMCs. Subset: CD45RA-negative fraction. This rearrangement joins TRBV27 to TRBJ1-3; D not certain. The CDR3 DNA sequence: TGTGCCAGCAGTCCCCACAGAATGGGGTTTGGAAACACCATATATTTT. This gives the protein CASSPHRMGFGNTIYF.